This T cell receptor (beta chain) was observed in a study of blood T cell repertoires in COVID-19. The participants were between about 18 and 90 years old and came from fewer than 25 US areas. Among Cohort 3 donors, those recovered had two negative PCRs, clearance, or symptom resolution. Germline V gene sequence: CDR1 SGDLS, CDR2 YYNGEE. The V end was cut by 0 bases, the J end by 8 bases, with 8 bases between. The CDR3 is 12 residues long. Profiled with immunoSEQ multiplex PCR; TCRdb holds only in-frame clones, not every one. Among 130,000 to 150,000 clones listed, around 83% were seen once. The sample was PBMCs or T cells enriched from blood (not recorded which). The receptor's source is a man aged 50 to 60 who had recovered from COVID-19. V is TRBV9 and J is TRBJ1-2; D unclear. DNA for the CDR3: TGTGCCAGCAGCGTAGTGGGAGGGGGCTACACCTTC. This codes for CASSVVGGGYTF.